This T cell receptor (beta chain) was recorded in a study of blood T cell repertoires in COVID-19 (TCRdb year 2020). About the full investigation: Collaborator samples came from the United States, Italy and Spain and covered acute and convalescent phases of COVID-19. The prospective study material was composed of cDNA or gDNA derived from T cells, B-cell-depleted T cells, or PBMCs. Subjects who had been exposed to COVID-19, were actively infected with it, or had recovered from it provided the deeply sampled blood TCRbeta repertoires that made up the dataset. A freely available public database, intended as a resource for researchers studying the immune response to SARS-CoV-2, is where the repertoires were released. The samples were drawn from the first 160 participants of the ongoing ImmuneRACE study and from 1,254 subjects provided by 6 global collaborators. The sample metadata nearly always contained a de-identified subject ID, COVID-19 status, age in years and sex. Where available, HLA class I and class II types were taken from metadata supplied by the sample provider and were not determined by assay-based typing.

This clone has only a few counts. The antigen it recognizes is unknown. No clone much larger than this one lies a single base away; base qualities are absent. TCRbeta CDR3 regions were amplified from genomic DNA by means of the immunoSEQ Assay, a bias-controlled multiplex PCR. As for how the authors treated the data: Within the assay, amplification of reference gene primers was used to estimate how many nucleated cells each sample contained. To quantify the absolute abundance of each unique TCRbeta CDR3 rearrangement, sequence reads were collapsed and filtered. For each sample, productive Simpson clonality was calculated as the square root of Simpson's diversity index over productive rearrangements. TCRdb re-hosts the immuneACCESS table, in-frame sequences only. Its copies lack some clones; in the studies checked, an unresolved V gene accounts for under half of them, and the cause for the rest is not known. The DNA gave D and trimming, while V, J and clone size come from that table. The sample contains tens of thousands of clones, over 80% of them found a single time. The ten largest clones take up about 10% of the sample.

The collaborating institutions used their own protocols to collect whole blood in K2EDTA tubes. For TCRbeta analysis, collaborator samples were shipped as frozen whole blood, as isolated PBMCs, or as DNA extracted from either sample type. Results and caveats for the whole study, not just this receptor: Clinical and demographic metadata were provided uncurated, with the amount varying by source and participant.

In the germline V gene, CDR1 corresponds to MGHRA and CDR2 to YSYEKL. CDR3 length: 15 amino acids, cysteine to phenylalanine. Kept here is only the CDR3 DNA, which spans 45 bases and is read in frame from base 1. At the junction V is shortened by 1 base and J by 1 base, with 10 bases in between. The chain couples TRBV4-1 to TRBJ1-1; the D gene is perhaps TRBD1, on 6 matching bases. The origin of this receptor is a human donor in a cohort sampled during active COVID-19. The specimen sequenced was peripheral blood. The CDR3 reads as follows: CASSQAGTSNTEAFF. The DNA reads TGCGCCAGCAGCCAAGCCGGGACATCGAACACTGAAGCTTTCTTT.